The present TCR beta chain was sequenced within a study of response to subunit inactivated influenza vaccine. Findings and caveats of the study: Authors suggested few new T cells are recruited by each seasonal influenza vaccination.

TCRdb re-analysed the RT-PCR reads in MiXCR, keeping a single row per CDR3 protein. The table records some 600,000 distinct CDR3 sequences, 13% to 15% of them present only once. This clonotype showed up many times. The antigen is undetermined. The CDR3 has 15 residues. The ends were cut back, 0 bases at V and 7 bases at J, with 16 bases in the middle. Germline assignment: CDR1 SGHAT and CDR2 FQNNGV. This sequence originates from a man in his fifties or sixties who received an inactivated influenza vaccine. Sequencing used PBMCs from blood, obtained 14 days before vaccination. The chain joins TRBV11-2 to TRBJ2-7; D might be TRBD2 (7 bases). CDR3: CASSLDPRGLWEQYF. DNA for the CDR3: TGTGCCAGCAGCTTAGATCCGCGGGGGCTGTGGGAGCAGTACTTC.